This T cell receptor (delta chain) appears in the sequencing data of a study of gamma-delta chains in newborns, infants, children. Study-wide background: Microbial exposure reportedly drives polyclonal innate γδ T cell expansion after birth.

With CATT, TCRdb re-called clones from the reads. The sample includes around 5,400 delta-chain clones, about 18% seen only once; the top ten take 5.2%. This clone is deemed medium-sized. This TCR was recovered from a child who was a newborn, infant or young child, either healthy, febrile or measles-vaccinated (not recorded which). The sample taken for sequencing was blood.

The CDR3 DNA follows: TGTGCTCTTGGGGACCCGTTAGACACGACCTCTCACACCGATAAACTCATCTTT. This encodes CALGDPLDTTSHTDKLIF. V is TRDV1 and J is TRDJ1; D remains ambiguous. The CDR3 is 18 amino acids. The V end lost 3 bases, the J end lost 0 bases, and 20 bases lay between the germline ends. Looked up from germline, CDR1 is TSWWSYY and CDR2 is QGS.